The present T cell receptor beta chain was sequenced within a study of blood T cell repertoires in COVID-19. Across the study: In each case, the material was cDNA or gDNA derived from T cells, B-cell-depleted T cells, or PBMCs.

Germline-derived CDR1 and CDR2 are SGHKS and YYEKEE (reference sequence). V lost 0 bases to trimming and J lost 7 bases; unmatched junction nucleotides: 5. The CDR3 is made up of 14 amino acids. Per the authors' pipeline: Estimates of nucleated cell counts were drawn from the amplification of reference gene primers. Sequencing was performed with immunoSEQ multiplex PCR; in TCRdb, only in-frame clones are kept and a portion is missing. The D gene and trimming were derived from the DNA, and the V and J assignments and clone size from that table. Of 88,000 or so clones listed, 89% were seen once; the top ten hold about 2.5%.

The sample consisted of peripheral blood. The J gene is TRBJ2-7, the V gene TRBV5-5, with 9 bases fitting TRBD2. This clonotype was sampled from a man aged 50 to 59 with acute or convalescent COVID-19. CDR3 coding DNA: TGTGCCAGCAGCTTGGCGGCTAGCGGGATGGAGCAGTACTTC. It translates to CASSLAASGMEQYF.